This T cell receptor (beta chain) originates from a study of Ad26.COV2.S vaccination and SARS-CoV-2 variants. Study conclusions and caveats: Participants given vaccine showed non-spike TCR breadth similar to that of placebo recipients. Post-vaccination breadth of spike-specific CD8+ and CD4+ T cell responses was reportedly substantial.

Sequencing was performed with immunoSEQ multiplex PCR; in TCRdb, only in-frame clones are kept and a portion is missing. The repertoire consists of 400,000 to 450,000 clones, with over 75% occurring once and the leading ten covering 12%. In regard to this clone: Antigen unknown.

Treatment in this sample: around 19 received Ad26.COV2.S at low or high dose, single or two shots; five or six received placebo; per-sample allocation not given. Day 63 after the first injection of vaccine or placebo was the sampling time. The CDR3 is 17 residues long. The ends were cut back, 0 bases at V and 1 base at J, with 14 bases in the middle. Per germline, CDR1 LGHNA and CDR2 YNFKEQ. The rearrangement joins TRBV4-2 to TRBJ2-3; D possibly matches TRBD1 or TRBD2 (6 bases each). This clonotype was obtained from a person aged 18-60 years who received the Ad26.COV2.S COVID-19 vaccine or a placebo. Source: peripheral blood, taken in a trial of Ad26.COV2.S vaccine versus placebo. The CDR3, as DNA: TGTGCCAGCAGCCAAGATGTACAGGGACTGGGCACAGATACGCAGTATTTT. It specifies CASSQDVQGLGTDTQYF.